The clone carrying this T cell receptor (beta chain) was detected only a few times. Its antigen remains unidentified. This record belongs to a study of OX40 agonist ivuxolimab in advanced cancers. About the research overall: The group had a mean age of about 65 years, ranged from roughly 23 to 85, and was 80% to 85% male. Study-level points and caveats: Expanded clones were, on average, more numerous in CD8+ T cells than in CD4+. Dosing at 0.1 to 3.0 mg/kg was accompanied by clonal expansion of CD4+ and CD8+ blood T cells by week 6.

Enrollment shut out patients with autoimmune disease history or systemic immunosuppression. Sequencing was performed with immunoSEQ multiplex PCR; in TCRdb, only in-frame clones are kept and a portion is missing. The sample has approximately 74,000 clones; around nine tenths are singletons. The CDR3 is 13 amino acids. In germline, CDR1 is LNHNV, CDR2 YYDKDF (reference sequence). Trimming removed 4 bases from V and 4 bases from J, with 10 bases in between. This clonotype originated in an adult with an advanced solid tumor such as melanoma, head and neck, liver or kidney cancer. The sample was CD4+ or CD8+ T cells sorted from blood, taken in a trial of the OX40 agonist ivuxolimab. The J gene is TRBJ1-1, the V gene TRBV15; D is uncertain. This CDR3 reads CATSTTTGTEAFF. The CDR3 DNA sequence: TGTGCCACCAGCACAACGACGGGCACTGAAGCTTTCTTT.